This TCR beta chain stems from a study of shared clonotypes between healthy human individuals (dated by TCRdb to 2018 to 2021). With respect to the entire study: The cohort comprised a couple of women and a few men aged 18 to 49 years. For each donor, three plates each were used for CD4 naive and CD4 memory, two plates were used for CD8 naive, and one plate was used for CD8 memory. The study deeply sequenced blood TCR repertoires of about 5 healthy adults to estimate repertoire size and the extent of clonotype sharing between individuals. Libraries were prepared and TCR repertoires were sequenced by different laboratories using diverse techniques, in order to increase sequencing depth and limit assay-specific biases. Leukapheresis yielded between about 0.85 and 10 billion PBMCs per donor.

Note on this clone: Its antigen remains unidentified. No per-base quality is available; no much larger clone lies one base away.

Using the deep immunoSEQ assay, TCR CDR3 regions were amplified from genomic DNA by multiplex PCR. Genomic DNA extracted from each cell subset was distributed evenly over all wells of several immunoSEQ 96-well plates, and each plate served as one replicate. For sorted subsets, approximately 210 ng of genomic DNA, equivalent to tens of thousands of T cell genomes, went into each replicate PCR. Purified libraries were quantified with a Qubit 3.0 fluorometer, sized on a Bioanalyzer 2100, and re-quantified with the KAPA Library Quantification kit. A separate single-read 150-cycle Illumina NextSeq 550 flow cell was used to sequence each immunoSEQ 96-well plate. As for the original processing: Because the immunoSEQ output included only junctional sequences and no quality scores, the filtering could not be the same as the filtering used for full-length reads. Sequences were annotated with PyIR, a Python wrapper for IgBLAST v1.9, and V/J genes and CDR3 were assigned using IMGT germline references. Reads were filtered out if the reads had weak V/J assignments (E-value above 1e-6), no CDR3, stop codons, out-of-frame junctions, or ambiguous translated residues. V3J clonotypes were defined by identical inferred V gene, J gene, and CDR3 amino acid sequence. The percentage overlap between two repertoires was calculated by dividing the number of shared unique clonotypes by the size of the smaller repertoire. Three approaches were used to assess repertoire richness: RTK rarefaction, the Chao1 estimator, and Recon v2.1 estimates of unobserved clonotypes. OLGA was used to compute generation probabilities for all TCRbeta clonotypes that the gDNA method yielded from a few donors. TCRdb limited this immuneACCESS table to in-frame rearrangements with V and J called. A share of clones is missing; checked studies link under half to unresolved V genes, and the rest is unexplained. Clonal size and the V and J genes are those of that table, whereas D and trimming came from the DNA. In all, the sample holds approximately 100,000 clones, and 65% to 75% of those were seen once. Almost 25% of the sample comes from the top ten.

As encoded in the germline V gene, CDR1 is MNHEY while CDR2 is SVGAGI. V drops 0 bases and J drops 4 bases, leaving 11 bases in between. The CDR3 holds 15 amino acids from the cysteine to the phenylalanine. The retained sequence is limited to the CDR3, 45 bases, with the frame set at the first base. General conclusions and limits of the study: Sampling was limited to blood, and TCR repertoires in tissue likely differ from TCR repertoires in blood. Higher generation probabilities were observed for clonotypes shared by all four sorted-subset donors than for non-shared clonotypes. When a few donors were compared, the shared fraction of clonotypes was about 5% for naive CD4, 3.5% to 4% for naive CD8, 2.3% for memory CD4, and 0.4% for memory CD8. Estimated clonotype richness was generally larger for naive than for memory subsets. The small number of donors limited the genetic and exposure-history diversity represented. Even with the large sequencing depth, rarefaction of the sorted-subset datasets indicated that sequencing was incomplete. Pairwise subsampling led to the expectation that sequencing depth would affect the degree of clonotype sharing among donors.

The donors were healthy, HIV-negative adults with no recently reported acute infections or vaccinations. All donors were Caucasian adults living in Nashville, Tennessee, USA. CD8 memory samples were composed of magnetically selected CD45RO+ cells combined with CCR7-negative CD45RA+ effector memory (TemRA) cells. Blood was collected by leukapheresis, and PBMCs were isolated by Ficoll-Histopaque density gradient centrifugation and then cryopreserved in liquid nitrogen vapor phase. Analytical flow cytometry was used to check the purity and quantity of each magnetically sorted T cell population. From each sorted fraction, genomic DNA was isolated and quantified by UV absorbance on a Nanodrop 2000c.

Specimen: memory CD8+ T cells sorted from blood. The intended sense of this specimen's cell subset or site label: CD45RO+ cells pooled with CCR7-negative TemRA cells. The chain was built from TRBV6-5 and TRBJ2-3; a tentative D call is TRBD2 (5 bases match). The TCR comes from a woman aged 30 to 39 in good health. In nucleotides, the sequence is TGTGCCAGCAGTTACTCGAGTGGGAGTGCAGATACGCAGTATTTT. The encoded protein is CASSYSSGSADTQYF.